Below are 5 T cell receptor beta chains sequenced from a single sample in a study of CXCR3-negative and CXCR3-positive naive CD8 T cells. Their antigens remain unidentified. Whole-study findings and limits: Naive cells positive for CXCR3 carried more hydrophobic TRB CDR3s than CXCR3-negative ones.

With UMI labels, 5' RACE was used to prepare the TRB cDNA libraries. TCRdb re-called the 5' RACE reads, yielding one record per CDR3 amino acid sequence without DNA. Recorded for this sample: 120,000 to 150,000 distinct CDR3 sequences. Sequencing used naive CXCR3+ CD8+ T cells from blood. Subset indicated: CD45RO-CCR7+CD27+CD95- naive CD8+ T cells expressing CXCR3 (TNR3+). The receptor source for this set is a human donor in good health. Some clones in this sample may be carry-over from other donors' samples.

The chain is built from TRBV13 and TRBJ2-7; without DNA, the TCRdb call of TRBD1 cannot be checked. The germline CDR1 and CDR2 sequences are PRHDT and FYEKMQ (reference sequence). This CDR3 has 14 amino acids. The CDR3 sequence is CVSSSGPGGYEQYF.

The genes are TRBV6-1 and TRBJ2-1; TCRdb returns TRBD1, unconfirmable since there is no DNA. The CDR3 sequence is 14 residues long. CDR1 MNHNS and CDR2 SASEGT come from the germline V gene. The CDR3 spells CASSERPTGVEQFF.

The gene calls are TRBV7-6 and TRBJ2-7; TCRdb indicates TRBD1, and absent DNA this call remains unverified. Germline CDR1 and CDR2: SGHVS and FNYEAQ. The CDR3 has 19 residues. CDR3 amino acids: CASSLEARWGHWSSYEQYF. Supplemented by reference TRBV7-6 and TRBJ2-7, the full variable domain reads GAGVSQSPRYKVTKRGQDVALRCDPISGHVSLYWYRQALGQGPEFLTYFNYEAQQDKSGLPNDRFSAERPEGSISTLTIQRTEQRDSAMYRCASSLEARWGHWSSYEQYFGPGTRLTVT.

The chain uses TRBV29-1 and TRBJ1-1; the TCRdb call, TRBD1, lacks DNA for checking. There are 16 residues in the CDR3. Germline V gene data show CDR1 as SQVTM and CDR2 as ANQGSEA. CDR3 in amino acids: CSVESQGRHLNTEAFF. The complete variable domain, with remaining parts taken from reference TRBV29-1 and TRBJ1-1, reads SAVISQKPSRDICQRGTSLTIQCQVDSQVTMMFWYRQQPGQSLTLIATANQGSEATYESGFVIDKFPISRPNLTFSTLTVSNMSPEDSSIYLCSVESQGRHLNTEAFFGQGTRLTVV.

This chain joins TRBV10-3 and TRBJ2-2; the TCRdb call, TRBD2, lacks DNA for checking. Germline CDR1 ENHRY, CDR2 SYGVKD. CDR3 length equals 17 residues. The CDR3 spells CAISEPGLAVNTGELFF.